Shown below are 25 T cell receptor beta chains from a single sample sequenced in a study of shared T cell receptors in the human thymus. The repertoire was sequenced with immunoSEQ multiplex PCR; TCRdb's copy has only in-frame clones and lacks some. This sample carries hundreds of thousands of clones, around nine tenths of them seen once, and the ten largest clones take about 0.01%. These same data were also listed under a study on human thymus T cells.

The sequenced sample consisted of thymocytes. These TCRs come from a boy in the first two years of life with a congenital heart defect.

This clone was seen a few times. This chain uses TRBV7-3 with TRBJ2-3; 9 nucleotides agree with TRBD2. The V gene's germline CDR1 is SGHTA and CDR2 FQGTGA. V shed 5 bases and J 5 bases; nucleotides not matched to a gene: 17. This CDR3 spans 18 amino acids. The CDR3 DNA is TGTGCCAGCAGCCCAAACAGCCCTCTGGGCGGGAGGGTAGATACGCAGTATTTT. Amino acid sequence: CASSPNSPLGGRVDTQYF.

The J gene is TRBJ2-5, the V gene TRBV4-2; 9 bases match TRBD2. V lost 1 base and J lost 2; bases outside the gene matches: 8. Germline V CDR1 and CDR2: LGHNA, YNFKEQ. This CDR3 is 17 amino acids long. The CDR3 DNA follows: TGTGCCAGCAGCCAAGTGACGAGCGGGAGGATACAAGAGACCCAGTACTTC. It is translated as CASSQVTSGRIQETQYF.

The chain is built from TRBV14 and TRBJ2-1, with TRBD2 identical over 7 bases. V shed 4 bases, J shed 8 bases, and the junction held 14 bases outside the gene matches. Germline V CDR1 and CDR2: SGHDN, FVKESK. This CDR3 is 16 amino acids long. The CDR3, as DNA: TGTGCCAGCAGCCGGCCCGGGACTACAATTTTCGATGAGCAGTTCTTC. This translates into CASSRPGTTIFDEQFF.

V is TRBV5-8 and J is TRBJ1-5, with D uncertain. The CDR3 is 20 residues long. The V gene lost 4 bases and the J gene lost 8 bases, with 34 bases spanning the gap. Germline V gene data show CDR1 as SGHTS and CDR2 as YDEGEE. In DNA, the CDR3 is TGTGCCAGCAGCCTAAGGAGCGGCAGCCCCAGCCGAAATAGCAAGGAGCCCCAGCATTTT. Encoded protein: CASSLRSGSPSRNSKEPQHF.

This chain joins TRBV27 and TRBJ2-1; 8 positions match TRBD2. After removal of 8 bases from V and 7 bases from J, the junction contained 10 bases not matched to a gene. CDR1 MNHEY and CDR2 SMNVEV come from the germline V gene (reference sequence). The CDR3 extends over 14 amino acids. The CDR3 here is CASPGERENNEQFF. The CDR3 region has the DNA TGTGCCAGCCCTGGGGAGCGGGAGAATAATGAGCAGTTCTTC.

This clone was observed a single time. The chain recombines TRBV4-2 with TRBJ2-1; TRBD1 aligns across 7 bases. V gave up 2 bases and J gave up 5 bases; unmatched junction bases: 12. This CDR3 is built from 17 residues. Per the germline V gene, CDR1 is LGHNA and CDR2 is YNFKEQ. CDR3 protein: CASSQHRGLDRDNEQFF. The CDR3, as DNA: TGTGCCAGCAGCCAACACAGGGGATTGGATCGGGACAATGAGCAGTTCTTC.

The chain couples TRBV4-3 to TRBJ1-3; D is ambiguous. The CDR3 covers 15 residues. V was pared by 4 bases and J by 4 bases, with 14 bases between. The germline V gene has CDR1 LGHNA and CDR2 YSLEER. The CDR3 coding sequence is TGCGCCAGCAGCCGAGTCGCGGGCGGAGGAAACACCATATATTTT. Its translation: CASSRVAGGGNTIYF.

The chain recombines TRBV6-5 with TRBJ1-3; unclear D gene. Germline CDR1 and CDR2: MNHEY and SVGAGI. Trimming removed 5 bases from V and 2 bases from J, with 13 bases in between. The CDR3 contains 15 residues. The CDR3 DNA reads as TGTGCCAGCAGTCCCCTTGGGGAGGCTGGAAACACCATATATTTT. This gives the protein CASSPLGEAGNTIYF.

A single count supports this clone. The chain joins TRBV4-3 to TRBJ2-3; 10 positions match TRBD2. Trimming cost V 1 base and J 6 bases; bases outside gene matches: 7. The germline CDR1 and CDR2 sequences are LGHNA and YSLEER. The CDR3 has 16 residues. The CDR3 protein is CASSQGGLAERDTQYF. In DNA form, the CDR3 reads TGCGCCAGCAGCCAAGGCGGACTAGCGGAAAGGGATACGCAGTATTTT.

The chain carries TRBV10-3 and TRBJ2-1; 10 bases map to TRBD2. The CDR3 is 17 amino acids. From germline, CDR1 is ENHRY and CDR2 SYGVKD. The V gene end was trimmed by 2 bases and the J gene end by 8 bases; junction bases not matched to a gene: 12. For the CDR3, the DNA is TGTGCCATCAGTGAGCCCGGGGCCAGCGGGAGGGCCGATGAGCAGTTCTTC. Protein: CAISEPGASGRADEQFF.

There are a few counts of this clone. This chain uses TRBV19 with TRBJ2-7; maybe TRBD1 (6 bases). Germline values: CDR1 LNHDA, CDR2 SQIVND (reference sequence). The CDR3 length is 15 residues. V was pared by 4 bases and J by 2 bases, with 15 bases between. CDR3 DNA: TGTGCCAGTAGTACCTACCCCGACAGGCCCTACGAGCAGTACTTC. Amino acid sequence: CASSTYPDRPYEQYF.

The CDR3 DNA follows: TGTGCCAGCAGCTCGGTAGGAGGGCCGACTGGCGAGCAGTACTTC. Protein sequence: CASSSVGGPTGEQYF. V usage is TRBV7-6 and J usage is TRBJ2-7; weak D call: TRBD2 (6 bases). V lost 4 bases to trimming and J lost 6 bases, with 19 bases between them. The germline V gene encodes CDR1 SGHVS and CDR2 FNYEAQ. The CDR3 has 15 amino acids.

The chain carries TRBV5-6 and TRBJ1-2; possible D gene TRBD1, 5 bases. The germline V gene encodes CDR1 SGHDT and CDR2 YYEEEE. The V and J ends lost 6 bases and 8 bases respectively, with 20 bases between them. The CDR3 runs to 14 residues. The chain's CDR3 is CASTDKQAILGYTF. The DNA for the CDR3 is TGTGCCAGCACCGATAAACAGGCGATCTTAGGCTACACCTTC.

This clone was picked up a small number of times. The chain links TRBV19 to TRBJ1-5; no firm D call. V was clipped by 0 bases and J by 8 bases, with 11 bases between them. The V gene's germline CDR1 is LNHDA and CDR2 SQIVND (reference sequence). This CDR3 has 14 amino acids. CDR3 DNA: TGTGCCAGTAGTATAGATCCATACGGGGAGCCCCAGCATTTT. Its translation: CASSIDPYGEPQHF.

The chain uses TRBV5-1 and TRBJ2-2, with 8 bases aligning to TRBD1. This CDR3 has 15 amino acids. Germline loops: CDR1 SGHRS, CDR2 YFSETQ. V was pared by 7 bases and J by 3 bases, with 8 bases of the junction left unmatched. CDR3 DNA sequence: TGCGCCAGCTCGGACTCGGACAGGGACACCGGGGAGCTGTTTTTT. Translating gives CASSDSDRDTGELFF.

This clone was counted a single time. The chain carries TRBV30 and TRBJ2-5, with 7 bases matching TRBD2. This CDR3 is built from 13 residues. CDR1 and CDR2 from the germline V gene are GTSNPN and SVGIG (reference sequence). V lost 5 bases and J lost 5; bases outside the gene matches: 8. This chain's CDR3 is CAWGWEGRETQYF. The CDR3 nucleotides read TGTGCCTGGGGATGGGAGGGGAGGGAGACCCAGTACTTC.

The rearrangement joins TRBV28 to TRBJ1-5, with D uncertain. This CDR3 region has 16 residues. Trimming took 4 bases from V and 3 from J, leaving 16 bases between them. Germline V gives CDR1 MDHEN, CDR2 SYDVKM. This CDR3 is CASSSPPAVSNQPQHF. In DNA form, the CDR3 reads TGTGCCAGCAGTTCCCCCCCGGCGGTTTCCAATCAGCCCCAGCATTTT.

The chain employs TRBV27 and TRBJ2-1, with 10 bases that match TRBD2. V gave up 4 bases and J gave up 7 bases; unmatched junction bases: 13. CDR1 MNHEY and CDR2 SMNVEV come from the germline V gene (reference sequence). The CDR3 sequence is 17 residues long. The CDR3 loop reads CASSSLTPGLARNEQFF. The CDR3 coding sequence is TGTGCCAGCAGTTCCCTGACTCCGGGACTAGCGAGGAATGAGCAGTTCTTC.

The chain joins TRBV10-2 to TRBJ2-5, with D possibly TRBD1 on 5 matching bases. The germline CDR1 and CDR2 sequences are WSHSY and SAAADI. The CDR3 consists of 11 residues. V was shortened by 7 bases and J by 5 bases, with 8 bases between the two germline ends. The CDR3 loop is CASKQEETQYF. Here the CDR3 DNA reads TGCGCCAGCAAACAGGAGGAGACCCAGTACTTC.

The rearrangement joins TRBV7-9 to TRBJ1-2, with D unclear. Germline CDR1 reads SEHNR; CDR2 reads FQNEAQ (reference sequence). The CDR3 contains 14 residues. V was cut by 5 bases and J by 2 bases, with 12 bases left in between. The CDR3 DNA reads TGTGCCAGCAGCCCCCCCGGGGTCAACTATGGCTACACCTTC. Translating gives CASSPPGVNYGYTF.

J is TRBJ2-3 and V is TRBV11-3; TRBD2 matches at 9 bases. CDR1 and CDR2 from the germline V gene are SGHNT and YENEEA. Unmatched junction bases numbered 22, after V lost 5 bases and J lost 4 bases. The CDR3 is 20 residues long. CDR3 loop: CASSPSRQGAGGCHADTQYF. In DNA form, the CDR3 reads TGTGCCAGCAGCCCCTCGCGACAGGGAGCGGGAGGATGTCACGCAGATACGCAGTATTTT.

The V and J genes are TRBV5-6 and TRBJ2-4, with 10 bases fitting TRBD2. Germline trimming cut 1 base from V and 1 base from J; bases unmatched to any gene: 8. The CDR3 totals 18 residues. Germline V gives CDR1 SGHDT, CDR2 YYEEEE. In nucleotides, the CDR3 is TGTGCCAGCAGCTTGAATTCTCCAGCGGGAGGGGCCAAAAACATTCAGTACTTC. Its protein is CASSLNSPAGGAKNIQYF.

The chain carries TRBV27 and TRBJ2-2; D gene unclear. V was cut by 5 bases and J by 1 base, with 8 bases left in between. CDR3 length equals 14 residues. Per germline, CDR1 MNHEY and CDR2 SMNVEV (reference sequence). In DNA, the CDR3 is TGTGCCAGCAGTAACAGATGGAACACCGGGGAGCTGTTTTTT. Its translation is CASSNRWNTGELFF.

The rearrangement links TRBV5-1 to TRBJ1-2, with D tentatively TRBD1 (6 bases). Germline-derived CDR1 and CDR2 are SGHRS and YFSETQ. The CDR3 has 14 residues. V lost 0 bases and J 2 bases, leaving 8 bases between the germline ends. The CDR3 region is CASSLEDSNYGYTF. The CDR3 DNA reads TGCGCCAGCAGCTTGGAGGACAGCAACTATGGCTACACCTTC.

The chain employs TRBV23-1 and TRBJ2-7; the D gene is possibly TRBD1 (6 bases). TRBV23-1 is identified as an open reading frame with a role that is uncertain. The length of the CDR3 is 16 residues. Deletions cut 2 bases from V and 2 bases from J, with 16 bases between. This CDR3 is CASSQANRALPYEQYF. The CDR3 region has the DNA TGCGCCAGCAGTCAAGCGAACAGGGCCCTCCCCTACGAGCAGTACTTC.